This T cell receptor (beta chain) emerged from a study of vaccination effects on CD4 cells after COVID-19. Profiled with immunoSEQ multiplex PCR; TCRdb holds only in-frame clones, not every one. The table includes some 46,000 clones, 76% detected once. Culturing for around eleven days preceded CD4+ T cell isolation. The person had a PCR-confirmed SARS-CoV-2 infection during March to December 2020. Subjects were given two BNT162b2 or mRNA-1273 vaccine doses. This clone occurred once. Antigen: not known. Germline V gene lookup returns CDR1 SNHLY and CDR2 FYNNEI. The V and J ends lost 5 bases and 7 bases respectively, with 17 bases between them. The CDR3 is made up of 15 amino acids.

The sequenced sample was CD4+ T cells from PBMCs cultured without peptide, obtained after COVID-19 vaccination. The clonotype was recovered from a human donor who had a prior SARS-CoV-2 infection. The chain is built from TRBV2 and TRBJ1-4; D may be TRBD1 (5 bases). CDR3: CASSSGGRPLEKLFF. In nucleotides, the CDR3 is TGTGCCAGCAGTTCCGGGGGACGGCCGCTTGAAAAACTGTTTTTT.